This T cell receptor beta chain was identified during a study of T cell clonality in common variable immunodeficiency. General study points: CVID subjects shared fewer TCRbeta clones than healthy controls did. CVID subjects had higher TCRbeta clonality than healthy controls, most marked in about a third.

This CDR3 comprises 14 residues. Germline assignment: CDR1 GTSNPN and CDR2 SVGIG (reference sequence). The assay was immunoSEQ multiplex PCR, and TCRdb's table has in-frame clones only and misses some. This sample has some 28,000 clones, each found more than once. Patients and controls were mostly of Caucasian heritage. Donors gave 5 to 8 ml heparinized peripheral whole blood. This clone was counted many times. Its cognate antigen is unknown. The read is 3 residues too short to cover the CDR3 end, so that end is filled in from the germline J gene. Sequenced material: peripheral blood mononuclear cells. V and J are TRBV30 and TRBJ2-2, with 7 nucleotides matching TRBD1. This TCR derives from a person aged 18-69 years in good health. The CDR3 DNA, read in part, is TGTGCCTGGAGTCCAGGGACAGCTAATGAAAAG. Residues: CAWSPGTANEK. In full, the CDR3 is CAWSPGTANEKLFF. Full variable domain (remainder filled in from reference TRBV30 and TRBJ2-2): SQTIHQWPATLVQPVGSPLSLECTVEGTSNPNLYWYRQAAGRGLQLLFYSVGIGQISSEVPQNLSASRPQDRQFILSSKKLLLSDSGFYLCAWSPGTANEKLFFGEGSRLTVL.